This T cell receptor (beta chain) was retrieved from a study of cytotoxic CD8 clonotypes in ibrutinib-treated CLL. Overall study findings and caveats: For progressing versus sustained-remission patients, sampling times were not the same.

Per germline, CDR1 SQVTM and CDR2 ANQGSEA. This CDR3 is 15 amino acids long. V lost 1 base and J 2 bases, leaving 14 bases between the germline ends. Note on this clone: What it recognizes is unknown.

Produced via immunoSEQ multiplex PCR; TCRdb's table is partial and in-frame only. This sample has a few hundred thousand clones; 80% occur once, and the top ten carry roughly 7%. This receptor was taken from a human donor with chronic lymphocytic leukemia. The sample consisted of PBMCs, taken before ibrutinib treatment. The rearrangement uses TRBV29-1 and TRBJ1-2; D uncertain. The CDR3 reads CSVEASGRLNYGYTF. The CDR3 nucleotides read TGCAGCGTTGAAGCTTCCGGGCGACTCAACTATGGCTACACCTTC.